These 14 T cell receptor beta chains share one sample of origin, sequenced in a study of beta chain features in type 1 diabetes. General observations from the study: Significant though moderate, a shortening of TCRB CDR3s appeared in all four CD4+ subsets of Type 1 diabetes patients.

No antigens are known for them. Investigators reverse transcribed all isolated RNA, so they sequenced expressed TCRB transcripts. Repertoires were generated with immunoSEQ multiplex PCR, while TCRdb's copy carries only in-frame clones and drops some. The profile shows about 23,000 clones, under 75% of them singletons. The sample was Tregs from blood. These receptors all come from a young man with type 1 diabetes.

This chain uses TRBV7-6 with TRBJ2-7; 12 bases fit TRBD2. The CDR3 length is 17 residues. V gave up 2 bases and J gave up 6 bases; unmatched junction bases: 11. Looked up from germline, CDR1 is SGHVS and CDR2 is FNYEAQ. The CDR3: CASSLNSPSGRAGEQYF. The CDR3 region has the DNA TGTGCCAGCAGCTTAAACTCCCCTAGCGGGAGGGCAGGCGAGCAGTACTTC.

J is TRBJ2-3 and V is TRBV19; TRBD1 matches 7 bases. The V gene end was trimmed by 5 bases and the J gene end by 1 base; junction bases not matched to a gene: 9. In germline, CDR1 is LNHDA, CDR2 SQIVND (reference sequence). The length of the CDR3 is 16 residues. CDR3 loop: CASSVQGLPGTDTQYF. The DNA of the CDR3 is TGTGCCAGTAGTGTACAGGGGCTCCCAGGCACAGATACGCAGTATTTT.

V and J are TRBV11-2 and TRBJ1-1; TRBD1 matches 10 bases. V was pared by 5 bases and J by 6 bases, with 6 bases of the junction left unmatched. CDR3 length equals 14 residues. Germline values: CDR1 SGHAT, CDR2 FQNNGV. The CDR3 loop is CASSKTGGWPEAFF. CDR3 bases: TGTGCCAGCAGCAAGACAGGGGGCTGGCCTGAAGCTTTCTTT.

The rearrangement links TRBV7-2 to TRBJ2-7; possibly TRBD1 for D (5 bases). This CDR3 comprises 15 residues. V lost 0 bases, J lost 4 bases, and 13 bases lay in between. CDR1 is SGHTA and CDR2 is FQGNSA in the germline V gene. CDR3 amino acids: CASSLAPGSTYEQYF. CDR3 bases: TGTGCCAGCAGCTTAGCCCCAGGGTCAACTTACGAGCAGTACTTC.

This chain connects TRBV14 to TRBJ2-7; 7 nucleotides match TRBD1. V was clipped by 4 bases and J by 3 bases; unmatched bases: 9. The CDR3 extends over 15 amino acids. The germline CDR1 and CDR2 sequences are SGHDN and FVKESK. The CDR3 sequence is CASSLRDRFFYEQYF. The DNA of the CDR3 is TGTGCCAGCAGCCTCCGGGACAGATTTTTCTACGAGCAGTACTTC.

The chain couples TRBV5-6 to TRBJ1-2; TRBD1 matches at 7 bases. In germline, CDR1 is SGHDT, CDR2 YYEEEE. CDR3 length equals 14 residues. V dropped 3 bases and J dropped 4; count of bases not matched to a gene: 6. In nucleotides, the CDR3 is TGTGCCAGCAGCTCGAGACAGGGATCCTATGGCTACACCTTC. It is translated as CASSSRQGSYGYTF.

V usage is TRBV29-1 and J usage is TRBJ1-2, with 9 bases lining up with TRBD1. The trim removed 4 bases at V and 7 bases at J, leaving 10 bases unmatched. Per germline, CDR1 SQVTM and CDR2 ANQGSEA. The CDR3 runs to 14 residues. The CDR3 region has the DNA TGCAGCGTTGGGGCCAGACAGGGGGGGTTTGGCTACACCTTC. It specifies CSVGARQGGFGYTF.

The chain couples TRBV11-2 to TRBJ2-1, with D perhaps matching TRBD2 (5 bases). With 3 bases removed from V and 1 base from J, the gap between germline ends came to 10 bases. Germline assignment: CDR1 SGHAT and CDR2 FQNNGV. This CDR3 has 15 amino acids. CDR3 residues: CASSLGGWSYNEQFF. Here the CDR3 DNA reads TGTGCCAGCAGCTTGGGCGGGTGGTCCTACAATGAGCAGTTCTTC.

The J gene is TRBJ1-2, the V gene TRBV7-9; D not resolved. Germline-derived CDR1 and CDR2 are SEHNR and FQNEAQ (reference sequence). The length of the CDR3 is 14 residues. V was pared by 5 bases and J by 1 base, with 11 bases between. CDR3 loop: CASSTRVFNYGYTF. In DNA form, the CDR3 reads TGTGCCAGCAGCACGCGGGTCTTTAACTATGGCTACACCTTC.

The genes are TRBV5-1 and TRBJ2-3; D is perhaps TRBD1 (5 bases). Germline assignment: CDR1 SGHRS and CDR2 YFSETQ. The CDR3 extends over 15 amino acids. The V and J ends lost 1 base and 5 bases respectively, with 14 bases between them. The CDR3 reads CASSLPGFDGDTQYF. In nucleotides, the CDR3 is TGCGCCAGCAGCTTGCCAGGGTTCGATGGAGATACGCAGTATTTT.

The J gene is TRBJ1-5, the V gene TRBV19, with 9 nucleotides matching TRBD1. CDR1 is LNHDA, CDR2 SQIVND, per germline (reference sequence). V lost 2 bases and J lost 2; bases outside the gene matches: 1. CDR3 length: 15 residues. CDR3 sequence: CASSIRTGGNQPQHF. The CDR3, as DNA: TGTGCCAGTAGTATAAGGACAGGGGGCAATCAGCCCCAGCATTTT. Variable domain in full (rest from reference TRBV19 and TRBJ1-5): DGGITQSPKYLFRKEGQNVTLSCEQNLNHDAMYWYRQDPGQGLRLIYYSQIVNDFQKGDIAEGYSVSREKKESFPLTVTSAQKNPTAFYLCASSIRTGGNQPQHFGDGTRLSIL.

V gene TRBV7-2 combines with J gene TRBJ2-7; TRBD2 matches 7 bases. CDR1 and CDR2 from the germline V gene are SGHTA and FQGNSA. The CDR3 totals 14 residues. V lost 1 base, J lost 4 bases, and 4 bases stayed unmatched. CDR3 loop: CASSLGLAAYEQYF. In nucleotides, the CDR3 is TGTGCCAGCAGCTTAGGACTAGCAGCTTACGAGCAGTACTTC.

The CDR3 DNA is TGTGCCAGCAGCGTAGGGACAAGGGACTCCGCAGATACGCAGTATTTT. It is translated as CASSVGTRDSADTQYF. The chain couples TRBV9 to TRBJ2-3; possibly TRBD2 for D (6 bases). This CDR3 contains 16 residues. The V gene lost 0 bases and the J gene lost 4 bases, with 15 bases spanning the gap. The V gene's germline CDR1 is SGDLS and CDR2 YYNGEE.

The CDR3 here is CASSAGGTGGFTEAFF. In DNA form, the CDR3 reads TGTGCCAGCAGCGCCGGTGGGACAGGGGGCTTCACTGAAGCTTTCTTT. The rearrangement joins TRBV7-2 to TRBJ1-1; 12 bases match TRBD1. The trim removed 5 bases at V and 4 bases at J, leaving 8 bases unmatched. CDR1 and CDR2 (germline): SGHTA, FQGNSA. The CDR3 is made up of 16 amino acids. Looking up the rest from reference TRBV7-2 and TRBJ1-1 gives the full variable domain: GAGVSQSPSNKVTEKGKDVELRCDPISGHTALYWYRQSLGQGLEFLIYFQGNSAPDKSGLPSDRFSAERTGGSVSTLTIQRTQQEDSAVYLCASSAGGTGGFTEAFFGQGTRLTVV.